This T cell receptor (beta chain) was profiled in a study of T cell responses to AZD1222 COVID-19 vaccine. Study observations and caveats: None of the repertoires were sampled until the peak T cell response had passed.

A remark on this clone: The target antigen is unknown.

The CDR3 consists of 11 residues. Germline trimming cut 6 bases from V and 8 bases from J; bases unmatched to any gene: 2. Germline V gene lookup returns CDR1 MNHEY and CDR2 SVGAGI. Produced via immunoSEQ multiplex PCR; TCRdb's table is partial and in-frame only. Found here are about 35,000 clones, 70% to 90% of them singletons; the top ten hold 11%. V gene TRBV6-5 combines with J gene TRBJ1-2; 8 bases are a match to TRBD1. This sequence originates from an adult who received the AZD1222 COVID-19 vaccine. The specimen comprised peripheral blood, sampled 28 days after the second AZD1222 dose. The CDR3 DNA is TGTGCCAGCAGCCCAGGGGGCGGCTACACCTTC. This translates into CASSPGGGYTF.